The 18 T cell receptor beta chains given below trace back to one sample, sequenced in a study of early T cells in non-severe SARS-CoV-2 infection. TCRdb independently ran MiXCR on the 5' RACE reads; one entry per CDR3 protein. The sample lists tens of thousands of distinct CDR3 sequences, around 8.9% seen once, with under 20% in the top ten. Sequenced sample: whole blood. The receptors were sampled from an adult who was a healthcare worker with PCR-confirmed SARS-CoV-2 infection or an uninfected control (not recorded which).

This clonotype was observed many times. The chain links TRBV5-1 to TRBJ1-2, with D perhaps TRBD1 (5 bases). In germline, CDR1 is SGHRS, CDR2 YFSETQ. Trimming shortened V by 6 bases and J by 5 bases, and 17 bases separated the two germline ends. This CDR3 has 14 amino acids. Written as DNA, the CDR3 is TGCGCCAGCACTTTGAATGACAGACTATATGGCTACACCTTC. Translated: CASTLNDRLYGYTF.

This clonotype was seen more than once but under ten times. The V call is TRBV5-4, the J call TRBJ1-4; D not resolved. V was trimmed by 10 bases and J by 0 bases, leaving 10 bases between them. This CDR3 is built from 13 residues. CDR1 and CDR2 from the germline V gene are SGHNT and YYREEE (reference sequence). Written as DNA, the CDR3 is TGTGCCTACCATCGGCCAACTAATGAAAAACTGTTTTTT. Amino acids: CAYHRPTNEKLFF.

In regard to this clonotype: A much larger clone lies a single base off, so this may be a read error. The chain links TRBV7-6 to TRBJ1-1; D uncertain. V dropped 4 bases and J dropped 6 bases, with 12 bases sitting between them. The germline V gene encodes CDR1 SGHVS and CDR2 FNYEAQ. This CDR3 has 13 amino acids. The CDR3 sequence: CASSSDSNPEAFF. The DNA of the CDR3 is TGTGCCAGCAGCTCGGACTCAAACCCTGAAGCTTTCTTT.

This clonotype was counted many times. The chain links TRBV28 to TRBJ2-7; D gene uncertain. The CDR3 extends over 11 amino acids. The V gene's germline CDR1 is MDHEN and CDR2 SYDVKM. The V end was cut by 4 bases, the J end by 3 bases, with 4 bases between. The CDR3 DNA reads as TGTGCCAGCAGTTCCAACTACGAGCAGTACTTC. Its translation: CASSSNYEQYF.

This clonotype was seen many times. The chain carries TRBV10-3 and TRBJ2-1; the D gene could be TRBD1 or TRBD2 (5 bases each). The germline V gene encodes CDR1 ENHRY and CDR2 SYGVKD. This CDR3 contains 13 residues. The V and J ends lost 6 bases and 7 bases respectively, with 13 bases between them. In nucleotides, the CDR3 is TGTGCCATCAGAGGGACCATTAGGAATGAGCAGTTCTTC. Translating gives CAIRGTIRNEQFF.

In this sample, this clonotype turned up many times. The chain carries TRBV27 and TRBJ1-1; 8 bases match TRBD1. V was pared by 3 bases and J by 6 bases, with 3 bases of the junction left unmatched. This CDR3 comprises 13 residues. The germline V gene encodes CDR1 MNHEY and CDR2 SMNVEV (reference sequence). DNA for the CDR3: TGTGCCAGCAGTTTGGGCAGGGGGCCTGAAGCTTTCTTT. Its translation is CASSLGRGPEAFF.

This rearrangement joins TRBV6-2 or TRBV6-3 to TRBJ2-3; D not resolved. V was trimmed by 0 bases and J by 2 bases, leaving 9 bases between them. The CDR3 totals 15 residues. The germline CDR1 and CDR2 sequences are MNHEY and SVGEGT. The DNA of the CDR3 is TGTGCCAGCAGTTACTCTACACCCCCCACAGATACGCAGTATTTT. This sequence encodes CASSYSTPPTDTQYF.

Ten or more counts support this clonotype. CDR3 residues: CAWSANEKLFF. CDR3 in DNA: TGTGCCTGGAGTGCCAATGAAAAACTGTTTTTT. V usage is TRBV30 and J usage is TRBJ1-4, with D unresolved. CDR3 length equals 11 residues. Germline-derived CDR1 and CDR2 are GTSNPN and SVGIG (reference sequence). V dropped 1 base and J dropped 5 bases, with 2 bases sitting between them.

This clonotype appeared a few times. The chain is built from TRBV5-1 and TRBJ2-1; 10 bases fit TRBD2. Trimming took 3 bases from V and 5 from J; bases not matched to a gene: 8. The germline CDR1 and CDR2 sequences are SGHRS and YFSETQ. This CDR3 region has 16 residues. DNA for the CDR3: TGCGCCAGCAGCTCCCGACTAGCGGGTCAGGACAATGAGCAGTTCTTC. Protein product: CASSSRLAGQDNEQFF.

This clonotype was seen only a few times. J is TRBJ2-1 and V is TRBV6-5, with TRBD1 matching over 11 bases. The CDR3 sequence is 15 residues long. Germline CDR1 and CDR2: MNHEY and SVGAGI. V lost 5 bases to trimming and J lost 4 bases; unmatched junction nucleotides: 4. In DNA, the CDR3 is TGTGCCAGCAGTAATGGACAGGGGGCGTACAATGAGCAGTTCTTC. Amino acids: CASSNGQGAYNEQFF.

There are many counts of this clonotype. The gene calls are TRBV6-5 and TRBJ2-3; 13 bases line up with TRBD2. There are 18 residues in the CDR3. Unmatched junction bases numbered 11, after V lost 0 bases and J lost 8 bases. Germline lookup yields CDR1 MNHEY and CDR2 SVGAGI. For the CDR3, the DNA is TGTGCCAGCAGTTACTCAGGGACTAGCGGGATAGTTGGCGGTACGCAGTATTTT. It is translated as CASSYSGTSGIVGGTQYF.

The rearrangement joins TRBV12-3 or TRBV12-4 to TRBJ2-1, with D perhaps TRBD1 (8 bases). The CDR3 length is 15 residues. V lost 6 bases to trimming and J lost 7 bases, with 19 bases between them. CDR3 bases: TGTGCCAGCAGCTTCAGACAGGGGAGGGGTAATGAGCAGTTCTTC. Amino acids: CASSFRQGRGNEQFF.

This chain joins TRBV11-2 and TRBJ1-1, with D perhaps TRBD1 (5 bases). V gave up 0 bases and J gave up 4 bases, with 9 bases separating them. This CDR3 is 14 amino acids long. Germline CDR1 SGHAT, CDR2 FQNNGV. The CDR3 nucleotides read TGTGCCAGCAGCTTAGATTGGGGGGGCACTGAAGCTTTCTTT. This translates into CASSLDWGGTEAFF.

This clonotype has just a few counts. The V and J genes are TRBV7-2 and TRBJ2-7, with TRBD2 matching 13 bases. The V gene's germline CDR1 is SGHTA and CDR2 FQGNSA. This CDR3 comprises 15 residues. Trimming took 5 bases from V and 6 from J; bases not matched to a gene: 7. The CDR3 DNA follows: TGTGCCAGCAGCACCCGGACTAGCGGGAGCGGCGAGCAGTACTTC. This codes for CASSTRTSGSGEQYF. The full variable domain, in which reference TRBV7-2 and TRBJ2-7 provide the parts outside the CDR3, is GAGVSQSPSNKVTEKGKDVELRCDPISGHTALYWYRQSLGQGLEFLIYFQGNSAPDKSGLPSDRFSAERTGGSVSTLTIQRTQQEDSAVYLCASSTRTSGSGEQYFGPGTRLTVT.

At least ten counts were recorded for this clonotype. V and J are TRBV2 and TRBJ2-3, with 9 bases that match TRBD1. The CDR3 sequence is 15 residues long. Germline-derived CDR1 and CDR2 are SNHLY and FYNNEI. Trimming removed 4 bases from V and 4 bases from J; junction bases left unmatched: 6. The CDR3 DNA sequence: TGTGCCAGCAGTGCCGACAGGGGGGGGGCAGATACGCAGTATTTT. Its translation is CASSADRGGADTQYF.

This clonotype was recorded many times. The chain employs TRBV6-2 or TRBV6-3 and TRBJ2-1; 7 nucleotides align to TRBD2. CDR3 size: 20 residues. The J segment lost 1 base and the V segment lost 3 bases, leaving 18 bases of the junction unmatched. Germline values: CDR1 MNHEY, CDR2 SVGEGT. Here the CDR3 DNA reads TGTGCCAGCAGTTATAGATCTAGCGGTGACTTTTACAGATCCTACAATGAGCAGTTCTTC. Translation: CASSYRSSGDFYRSYNEQFF.

CDR3: CASSLLAGVAGELFF. In nucleotides, the CDR3 is TGTGCCAGCAGTTTACTGGCGGGAGTCGCCGGGGAGCTGTTTTTT. The rearrangement joins TRBV27 to TRBJ2-2; 7 bases align to TRBD2. The CDR3 covers 15 residues. Unmatched junction bases numbered 6, after V lost 2 bases and J lost 6 bases. Germline loops: CDR1 MNHEY, CDR2 SMNVEV (reference sequence).

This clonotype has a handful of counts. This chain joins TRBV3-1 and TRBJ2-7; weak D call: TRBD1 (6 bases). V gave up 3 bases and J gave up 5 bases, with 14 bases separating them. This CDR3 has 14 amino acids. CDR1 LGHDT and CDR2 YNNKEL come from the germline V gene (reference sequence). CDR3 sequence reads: CASSQFVGQDEQYF. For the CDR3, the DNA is TGTGCCAGCAGCCAGTTTGTGGGACAAGACGAGCAGTACTTC.